At least ten counts were recorded for the clone carrying this T cell receptor beta chain. Its antigen is currently unknown. This record comes from a study of T cells in Graves' hyperthyroidism and ophthalmopathy. From RNA transcripts, TCR beta CDR3 regions were amplified. A first-round RT-PCR of the TCR CDR3 used the HTBI primer set. TCRdb processed the multiplex PCR reads anew with MiXCR; each CDR3 protein has one entry. The repertoire includes around 350,000 distinct CDR3 sequences, around 25% of them detected once, and over 70% sits in the top ten. CDR3 length: 13 amino acids. The germline V gene has CDR1 MNHEY and CDR2 SMNVEV (reference sequence). The V end was cut by 7 bases, the J end by 1 base, with 10 bases between. Hyperthyroidism patients were newly diagnosed, had disease duration under 2 months, and were aged 18 to 65 years. The study based diagnoses on clinical symptoms, serum thyroxine and TRAb, thyroid ultrasound and orbital computed tomography.

General observations from the study: Within blood appeared most thyroid clonotypes that had expanded above 0.001. Prediction of ophthalmopathy progression came a median roughly 6.6 months pre-onset.

The gene calls are TRBV27 and TRBJ1-1, with D tentatively TRBD1 (5 bases). Material for sequencing was blood. The receptor was isolated from a man aged 50 to 60 with Graves' hyperthyroidism. The CDR3 reads CASKPQGNTEAFF. The CDR3 DNA reads TGTGCCAGCAAACCGCAGGGGAACACTGAAGCTTTCTTT.